This T cell receptor (beta chain) was profiled in a study of cytomegalovirus exposure and HLA in healthy donors. 60 Vbeta and 13 Jbeta primers were used in PCR. The assay was immunoSEQ multiplex PCR, and TCRdb's table has in-frame clones only and misses some. The sample has 87,000 or so clones, approximately 77% seen once. Germline V lookup: CDR1 MNHEY, CDR2 SVGAGI. The CDR3 runs to 14 residues. V shed 11 bases and J shed 2 bases, with 17 bases lying between them. In the case of this clone: Its antigen remains unknown.

Findings and caveats of the study: Cytomegalovirus association was listed for approximately 150 TCR beta chains. Most CMV-associated TCR beta chains appeared HLA-restricted in a later analysis. It was reported in a later analysis that an Asian-associated ancestry cluster showed fewer N-insertions than the approximately 670-donor mean.

This chain links TRBV6-5 with TRBJ2-3, with a possible D match to TRBD2 (6 bases). The sequencing sample was made of PBMCs. This receptor was obtained from a woman in her 40s in good health and CMV-seronegative. CDR3 residues: CAVSGGVYTDTQYF. DNA of the CDR3: TGTGCCGTATCTGGAGGGGTTTACACAGATACGCAGTATTTT.